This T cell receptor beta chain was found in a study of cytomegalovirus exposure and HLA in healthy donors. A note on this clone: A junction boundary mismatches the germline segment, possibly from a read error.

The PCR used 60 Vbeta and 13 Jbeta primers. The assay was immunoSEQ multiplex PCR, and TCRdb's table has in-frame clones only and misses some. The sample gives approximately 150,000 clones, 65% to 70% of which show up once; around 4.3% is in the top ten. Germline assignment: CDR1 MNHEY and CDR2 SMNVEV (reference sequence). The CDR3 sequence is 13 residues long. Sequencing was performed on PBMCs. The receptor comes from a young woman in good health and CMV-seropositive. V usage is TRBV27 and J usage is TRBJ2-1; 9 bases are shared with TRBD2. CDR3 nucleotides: TGTGCCAGCAATTTATTAGCGGGGGACGAGCAGTTCTTC. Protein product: CASNLLAGDEQFF.